The 26 T cell receptor beta chains presented below share a single source sample, sequenced in a study of T-cell reconstitution after alpha-beta-depleted transplantation in children. Researchers prepared the TCRbeta library using unique molecular identifiers, the study reports. One entry per CDR3 protein results from TCRdb running MiXCR on the PCR reads. The data show 800,000 to 1,000,000 distinct CDR3 sequences, roughly 29% seen once. The sequencing used PBMCs, mostly from graft donor cells, collected 360 days after TCRalphabeta/CD19-depleted stem cell transplant. The receptors stem from a boy younger than two who had a stem cell transplant for SCID, so the T cells may come from the graft donor.

This chain links TRBV9 with TRBJ2-6; D uncertain. The CDR3 is 16 amino acids. Trimming stripped 0 bases from V and 1 base from J, with 8 bases between. Germline CDR1 is SGDLS and CDR2 is YYNGEE. DNA of the CDR3: TGTGCCAGCAGCGTAGATAGGGAATCTGGGGCCAACGTCCTGACTTTC. Translation gives CASSVDRESGANVLTF.

This clonotype showed up just once. The genes are TRBV9 and TRBJ2-2; D ambiguous. Trimming took off 0 bases at V and 3 bases at J, with 15 bases between the two ends. Germline assignment: CDR1 SGDLS and CDR2 YYNGEE. This CDR3 has 17 residues. This CDR3 reads CASSVVVYGRDTGELFF. The CDR3 region has the DNA TGTGCCAGCAGCGTAGTGGTTTATGGGCGAGACACCGGGGAGCTGTTTTTT.

In its sample, this clonotype was seen a few times. The chain has TRBV12-3 or TRBV12-4 and TRBJ1-1; the D gene is possibly TRBD1 (6 bases). V gave up 6 bases and J gave up 4 bases, with 15 bases separating them. CDR3 length equals 14 residues. CDR3 sequence (DNA): TGTGCCAGCAGCCAAAGACAGGTCAGCACTGAAGCTTTCTTT. Amino acid sequence: CASSQRQVSTEAFF.

The chain is built from TRBV30 and TRBJ2-2; D call uncertain. CDR1 and CDR2 from the germline V gene are GTSNPN and SVGIG (reference sequence). Trimming removed 1 base from V and 8 bases from J, with 8 bases in between. This CDR3 comprises 12 residues. The CDR3 bases are TGTGCCTGGAGTGCCCTATGGGGGGAGCTGTTTTTT. Translation: CAWSALWGELFF.

This clonotype was picked up many times. The chain employs TRBV29-1 and TRBJ2-7, with 9 bases that match TRBD1. V lost 1 base, J lost 2 bases, and 3 bases stayed unmatched. The CDR3 contains 14 residues. In germline, CDR1 is SQVTM, CDR2 ANQGSEA. The CDR3 spells CSVEGDRAPYEQYF. CDR3 DNA: TGCAGCGTTGAAGGGGACAGGGCCCCCTACGAGCAGTACTTC.

V usage is TRBV12-3 or TRBV12-4 and J usage is TRBJ1-1, with 9 bases that match TRBD1. This CDR3 region has 14 residues. V lost 6 bases, J lost 5 bases, and 7 bases stayed unmatched. CDR3 amino acids: CASRPDRGGTEAFF. Written as DNA, the CDR3 is TGTGCCAGCAGGCCTGACAGGGGGGGAACTGAAGCTTTCTTT.

The chain combines TRBV20-1 with TRBJ1-5; D gene ambiguous. The CDR3 spans 14 residues. CDR1 DFQATT and CDR2 SNEGSKA come from the germline V gene (reference sequence). Trimming removed 2 bases at V and 0 bases at J, with 8 bases between. The CDR3 protein is CSARKGRSNQPQHF. Here the CDR3 DNA reads TGCAGTGCTAGAAAGGGTCGTAGCAATCAGCCCCAGCATTTT.

The rearrangement joins TRBV4-1 to TRBJ1-1; maybe TRBD1 (6 bases). V lost 0 bases to trimming and J lost 6 bases, with 11 bases between them. This CDR3 comprises 14 residues. Germline V gene data show CDR1 as MGHRA and CDR2 as YSYEKL. The CDR3 DNA follows: TGCGCCAGCAGCCAAGATCAGGGGAGGTCTGAAGCTTTCTTT. Protein sequence: CASSQDQGRSEAFF.

This clonotype was observed a few times. The J gene is TRBJ2-1, the V gene TRBV5-6; D is ambiguous. This CDR3 has 16 residues. Trimming shortened V by 4 bases and J by 4 bases, and 18 bases separated the two germline ends. The germline CDR1 and CDR2 sequences are SGHDT and YYEEEE. In DNA, the CDR3 is TGTGCCAGCAGCGTCGACCGGGTCCAAGGGTACAATGAGCAGTTCTTC. Translation gives CASSVDRVQGYNEQFF.

The rearrangement joins TRBV4-3 to TRBJ2-2, with D perhaps matching TRBD1 (5 bases). Germline CDR1 is LGHNA and CDR2 is YSLEER. V dropped 1 base and J dropped 4 bases, with 7 bases sitting between them. The CDR3 runs to 14 residues. CDR3 sequence (DNA): TGCGCCAGCAGCCAAGGAAGGGGCACCGGGGAGCTGTTTTTT. Protein product: CASSQGRGTGELFF.

The chain has TRBV12-3 or TRBV12-4 and TRBJ2-2; D gene ambiguous. This CDR3 contains 11 residues. Between the trimmed V and J ends, which lost 4 bases and 9 bases, there was a span of 6 bases. The CDR3 loop is CASSSWWELFF. The DNA of the CDR3 is TGTGCCAGCAGTTCCTGGTGGGAGCTGTTTTTT.

This clonotype appeared a few times. J is TRBJ2-1 and V is TRBV6-6, with D perhaps TRBD1 (5 bases). Germline V gene lookup returns CDR1 MNHNY and CDR2 SVGAGI (reference sequence). This CDR3 spans 22 amino acids. Trimming cost V 6 bases and J 2 bases, with 35 bases left between them. The CDR3 spells CASRYPIRQLGMKKETYNEQFF. CDR3 bases: TGTGCCAGCAGATACCCCATTCGACAGCTCGGAATGAAAAAAGAGACCTACAATGAGCAGTTCTTC.

This rearrangement joins TRBV5-1 to TRBJ2-1; D not certain. Germline V gives CDR1 SGHRS, CDR2 YFSETQ. This CDR3 region has 14 residues. Trimming pared 5 bases from V and 12 bases from J, leaving 21 bases between. CDR3 sequence (DNA): TGCGCCAGCAGATTAGAGGTTCGTCACCCGGGGCAGTTCTTC. Its translation: CASRLEVRHPGQFF. Supplemented by reference TRBV5-1 and TRBJ2-1, the full variable domain reads KAGVTQTPRYLIKTRGQQVTLSCSPISGHRSVSWYQQTPGQGLQFLFEYFSETQRNKGNFPGRFSGRQFSNSRSEMNVSTLELGDSALYLCASRLEVRHPGQFFGPGTRLTVL.

The gene calls are TRBV24-1 and TRBJ2-2; TRBD1 is a possible D gene (5 bases). V was cut by 7 bases and J by 6 bases, with 17 bases left in between. Germline V CDR1 and CDR2: KGHDR, SFDVKD. The CDR3 has 15 residues. Written as DNA, the CDR3 is TGTGCCACCAGGGTATCCTGCAGGGCAGCCGGGGAGCTGTTTTTT. Translation: CATRVSCRAAGELFF.

The CDR3 DNA reads TGTGCCAGCAGCCACCCTGAGGGGCGGGGGGAGCTGTTTTTT. This sequence encodes CASSHPEGRGELFF. The rearrangement links TRBV3-1 to TRBJ2-2; D is tentatively TRBD1 or TRBD2 (5 bases each). V was clipped by 3 bases and J by 8 bases, with 13 bases between them. There are 14 residues in the CDR3. Germline CDR1 is LGHDT and CDR2 is YNNKEL (reference sequence).

Only a few counts were recorded for this clonotype. The V gene is TRBV5-1, the J gene TRBJ1-2, with a weak D call TRBD1 (6 bases). This CDR3 has 13 amino acids. The V end lost 0 bases, the J end lost 8 bases, and 11 bases lay between the germline ends. The V gene's germline CDR1 is SGHRS and CDR2 YFSETQ. The CDR3 DNA is TGCGCCAGCAGCTTGGACGGGGGCCAAGGCTACACCTTC. Its protein product is CASSLDGGQGYTF.

The chain has TRBV11-2 and TRBJ2-1; maybe TRBD2 (6 bases). This CDR3 has 15 amino acids. Trimming removed 3 bases at V and 9 bases at J, with 18 bases between. Germline loops: CDR1 SGHAT, CDR2 FQNNGV. The CDR3: CASSLIRGETTEQFF. The CDR3 DNA sequence: TGTGCCAGCAGCTTGATTCGCGGGGAGACTACTGAGCAGTTCTTC.

The chain links TRBV5-6 to TRBJ2-3, with 16 bases that match TRBD2. Germline loops: CDR1 SGHDT, CDR2 YYEEEE. Trimming at V came to 4 bases and at J to 5 bases, leaving 10 bases not matched to a gene. This CDR3 spans 18 amino acids. The CDR3 DNA sequence: TGTGCCAGCAGCCCGGGACTAGCGGGGGGGCTCGGGGTAGATACGCAGTATTTT. Amino acid sequence: CASSPGLAGGLGVDTQYF.

This clonotype was observed a handful of times. The rearrangement joins TRBV28 to TRBJ2-3; D gene ambiguous. CDR1 and CDR2 (germline): MDHEN, SYDVKM. V was clipped by 7 bases and J by 6 bases, with 20 bases between them. The CDR3 is 15 amino acids. CDR3 in DNA: TGTGCCAGCATCAAAACCGGGCTGCTGCCCGATACGCAGTATTTT. Encoded protein: CASIKTGLLPDTQYF.

The genes are TRBV6-1 and TRBJ2-7, with 9 bases that match TRBD1. After removal of 6 bases from V and 2 bases from J, the junction contained 5 bases not matched to a gene. There are 14 residues in the CDR3. The V gene's germline CDR1 is MNHNS and CDR2 SASEGT. In DNA, the CDR3 is TGTGCCAGCAGGGGACAGGGAAGTACCTACGAGCAGTACTTC. Translation gives CASRGQGSTYEQYF.

The chain combines TRBV7-3 with TRBJ2-1; 10 bases align to TRBD2. CDR1 is SGHTA, CDR2 FQGTGA, per germline. V was clipped by 5 bases and J by 14 bases; unmatched bases: 15. The CDR3 spans 15 residues. CDR3 amino acids: CASSVSPGLAMGKFF. DNA for the CDR3: TGTGCCAGCAGCGTCTCACCGGGACTAGCGATGGGAAAGTTCTTC. Combining the CDR3 with reference TRBV7-3 and TRBJ2-1 gives the whole variable domain GAGVSQTPSNKVTEKGKYVELRCDPISGHTALYWYRQSLGQGPEFLIYFQGTGAADDSGLPNDRFFAVRPEGSVSTLKIQRTERGDSAVYLCASSVSPGLAMGKFFGPGTRLTVL.

This chain connects TRBV29-1 to TRBJ1-1, with 7 nucleotides matching TRBD1. The V gene end was trimmed by 4 bases and the J gene end by 2 bases; junction bases not matched to a gene: 16. The germline V gene encodes CDR1 SQVTM and CDR2 ANQGSEA. This CDR3 spans 17 amino acids. The CDR3 spells CSVAFQGGGVGNTEAFF. The CDR3 region has the DNA TGCAGCGTTGCATTCCAGGGGGGAGGCGTAGGCAACACTGAAGCTTTCTTT. Using reference TRBV29-1 and TRBJ1-1 for the parts outside the CDR3, the full variable domain is SAVISQKPSRDICQRGTSLTIQCQVDSQVTMMFWYRQQPGQSLTLIATANQGSEATYESGFVIDKFPISRPNLTFSTLTVSNMSPEDSSIYLCSVAFQGGGVGNTEAFFGQGTRLTVV.

V is TRBV5-1 and J is TRBJ2-7; tentative D call: TRBD1 (6 bases). The CDR3 consists of 14 residues. The V end lost 1 base, the J end lost 2 bases, and 10 bases lay between the germline ends. Germline V CDR1 and CDR2: SGHRS, YFSETQ. The CDR3 protein is CASSLNRAPYEQYF. The CDR3 coding sequence is TGCGCCAGCAGCTTGAACAGGGCCCCCTACGAGCAGTACTTC.

V gene TRBV14 combines with J gene TRBJ2-1; TRBD2 aligns across 11 bases. Trimming cost V 6 bases and J 5 bases; bases outside gene matches: 21. CDR1 SGHDN and CDR2 FVKESK come from the germline V gene. The length of the CDR3 is 20 residues. CDR3: CASRPTGTSGNRKRNNEQFF. CDR3 coding DNA: TGTGCCAGCAGACCAACCGGGACTAGCGGTAACCGAAAAAGGAACAATGAGCAGTTCTTC. The whole variable domain, remainder taken from reference TRBV14 and TRBJ2-1, is EAGVTQFPSHSVIEKGQTVTLRCDPISGHDNLYWYRRVMGKEIKFLLHFVKESKQDESGMPNNRFLAERTGGTYSTLKVQPAELEDSGVYFCASRPTGTSGNRKRNNEQFFGPGTRLTVL.

The rearrangement links TRBV6-4 to TRBJ1-1, with no clear D. Trimming removed 6 bases from V and 8 bases from J, with 16 bases in between. This CDR3 is built from 13 residues. Germline CDR1 and CDR2: MRHNA and SNTAGT. CDR3 in DNA: TGTGCCAGCAGCGAGACTTGGACGACCGAAGCTTTCTTT. It codes for CASSETWTTEAFF.

This clonotype has only a few counts. This chain links TRBV6-2 or TRBV6-3 with TRBJ2-7; possibly TRBD2 for D (5 bases). V was cut by 3 bases and J by 6 bases, with 9 bases left in between. Germline CDR1 and CDR2: MNHEY and SVGEGT. The CDR3 has 12 amino acids. The CDR3 region has the DNA TGTGCCAGCAGTTATTTGGGGAGCGAGCAGTACTTC. This sequence encodes CASSYLGSEQYF.